This T cell receptor beta chain appears in the sequencing data of a study of blood T cell repertoires in COVID-19. Study details: Spain, Italy and the United States supplied samples that represented acute and convalescent COVID-19.

As originally analysed: By means of reference gene primer amplification, nucleated cell counts were estimated. The protocol was immunoSEQ multiplex PCR, while the TCRdb copy is restricted to in-frame clones and leaves out a portion. Clone size and the V and J calls come from that table; the DNA yielded D and trimming. This sample has over 300,000 clones; 89% occur once, and the top ten carry roughly 1.2%. Trimming removed 4 bases from V and 12 bases from J; junction bases left unmatched: 10. This CDR3 contains 14 residues. In germline, CDR1 is SGHRS, CDR2 YFSETQ. The sequencing input was peripheral blood. J is TRBJ2-6 and V is TRBV5-1, with TRBD1 identical over 7 bases. The clonotype was recovered from a man aged 35-49 years with acute or convalescent COVID-19. Written as DNA, the CDR3 is TGCGCCAGCAGCCCGCAGGACAGGTCCAGCGTCCTGACTTTC. Amino acid sequence: CASSPQDRSSVLTF.